This T cell receptor (beta chain) was retrieved from a study of blood T cells in healthy people across ages. Study observations and caveats: Diversity of TCR beta per million T cells declined in a roughly linear way with age. Possibly confounding the expanded clonotype changes was the fact that donor CMV status was unknown. Fewer expanded clones and more diversity marked long-lived versus aged donors.

In its sample, this clonotype was seen a few times. Its specificity is unknown. With a J-beta primer mix and a sample-barcoded 5' primer, a second PCR ran about 6 to 11 cycles. TCRdb passed the 5' RACE reads through MiXCR, listing each CDR3 protein once. The repertoire holds approximately 810,000 distinct CDR3 sequences, with roughly 26% as singletons. Germline values: CDR1 SNHLY, CDR2 FYNNEI. The CDR3 contains 15 residues. V lost 6 bases, J lost 4 bases, and 9 bases stayed unmatched. This chain links TRBV2 with TRBJ1-2, with 9 bases that match TRBD1. The sample taken for sequencing was blood. This clonotype originated in a woman at least 80 years old in good health. Written as DNA, the CDR3 is TGTGCCAGCAGGGATCCGGGACAGGGCGCCTATGGCTACACCTTC. Protein: CASRDPGQGAYGYTF. Looking up the rest from reference TRBV2 and TRBJ1-2 gives the full variable domain: EPEVTQTPSHQVTQMGQEVILRCVPISNHLYFYWYRQILGQKVEFLVSFYNNEISEKSEIFDDQFSVERPDGSNFTLKIRSTKLEDSAMYFCASRDPGQGAYGYTFGSGTRLTVV.